These 24 T cell receptor beta chains share one sample of origin, sequenced in a study of Ad26.COV2.S vaccination and SARS-CoV-2 variants (dated by TCRdb to about 2021). Libraries were built with the immunoSEQ multiplex PCR assay. In TCRdb, the immuneACCESS table is reduced to in-frame sequences with V and J assigned. These tables do not hold every clone; where another copy was compared, an unresolved V gene accounts for under half, and the others remain unexplained. The sample table contains 300,000 to 350,000 clones; only one count was recorded for around 81% of them. Of the sample, around 2% falls within the top ten clones. The intended sense of this specimen's treatment or condition label: around 19 received Ad26.COV2.S at low or high dose, single or two shots; 5 received placebo; per-sample allocation not given. For vaccine and placebo recipients, the sequenced repertoires came from samples collected on day 63 after the first injection.

The material sequenced was peripheral blood, taken in a trial of Ad26.COV2.S vaccine versus placebo. The receptors shown here come from a person between 18 and 59 years old who received the Ad26.COV2.S COVID-19 vaccine or a placebo.

The chain carries TRBV28 and TRBJ2-1, with 8 bases lining up with TRBD1. CDR1 is MDHEN and CDR2 is SYDVKM in the germline V gene. There are 13 residues in the CDR3. Germline trimming cut 6 bases from V and 7 bases from J; bases unmatched to any gene: 5. The DNA for the CDR3 is TGTGCCAGCAGGGACACAGGGGGGAATGAGCAGTTCTTC. Protein: CASRDTGGNEQFF. Drawing the rest from reference TRBV28 and TRBJ2-1, the complete variable domain is DVKVTQSSRYLVKRTGEKVFLECVQDMDHENMFWYRQDPGLGLRLIYFSYDVKMKEKGDIPEGYSVSREKKERFSLILESASTNQTSMYLCASRDTGGNEQFFGPGTRLTVL.

The rearrangement joins TRBV11-3 to TRBJ1-1; TRBD1 matches at 10 bases. Germline CDR1 and CDR2: SGHNT and YENEEA. The CDR3 extends over 13 amino acids. The V gene end was trimmed by 5 bases and the J gene end by 5 bases; junction bases not matched to a gene: 2. The CDR3 spells CASSRDRGTEAFF. For the CDR3, the DNA is TGTGCCAGCAGCAGGGACAGGGGTACTGAAGCTTTCTTT.

This clone was counted only a few times. V gene TRBV6-2 or TRBV6-3 combines with J gene TRBJ1-2, with 8 positions matching TRBD1. Germline CDR1 MNHEY, CDR2 SVGEGT. There are 15 residues in the CDR3. The J segment lost 7 bases and the V segment lost 2 bases, leaving 9 bases of the junction unmatched. The CDR3 nucleotides read TGTGCCAGCAGTTACCCGAAGGACAGGGTCCGTGGCTACACCTTC. This gives the protein CASSYPKDRVRGYTF.

This chain joins TRBV7-8 and TRBJ1-4, with D perhaps matching TRBD1 (6 bases). CDR3 length: 15 amino acids. Trimming shortened V by 5 bases and J by 3 bases, and 13 bases separated the two germline ends. The germline CDR1 and CDR2 sequences are SGHVS and FQNEAQ. The CDR3 spells CASSPTGRANEKLFF. In DNA form, the CDR3 reads TGTGCCAGCAGCCCAACAGGGAGGGCTAATGAAAAACTGTTTTTT.

This chain joins TRBV5-4 and TRBJ2-5, with D unclear. V shed 0 bases and J shed 0 bases, with 6 bases lying between them. Germline values: CDR1 SGHNT, CDR2 YYREEE (reference sequence). The CDR3 spans 14 residues. The CDR3 nucleotides are TGTGCCAGCAGCTTGGGAAGGTACCAAGAGACCCAGTACTTC. This sequence encodes CASSLGRYQETQYF.

The genes are TRBV7-2 and TRBJ2-3, with 12 bases lining up with TRBD1. This CDR3 comprises 19 residues. Germline CDR1 is SGHTA and CDR2 is FQGNSA. V was pared by 5 bases and J by 4 bases, with 16 bases of the junction left unmatched. CDR3 DNA sequence: TGTGCCAGCAGCCCGTTACTAATCCGGGACAGGGGGCGCCCAGATACGCAGTATTTT. Translating it yields CASSPLLIRDRGRPDTQYF. Combining the CDR3 with reference TRBV7-2 and TRBJ2-3 gives the whole variable domain GAGVSQSPSNKVTEKGKDVELRCDPISGHTALYWYRQSLGQGLEFLIYFQGNSAPDKSGLPSDRFSAERTGGSVSTLTIQRTQQEDSAVYLCASSPLLIRDRGRPDTQYFGPGTRLTVL.

The rearrangement uses TRBV19 and TRBJ1-1; 8 bases are a match to TRBD1. Germline CDR1 and CDR2: LNHDA and SQIVND (reference sequence). Trimming at V came to 5 bases and at J to 1 base, leaving 6 bases not matched to a gene. The CDR3 is made up of 15 amino acids. Here the CDR3 reads CASSVQGARNTEAFF. CDR3 DNA sequence: TGTGCCAGTAGTGTGCAGGGGGCGCGGAACACTGAAGCTTTCTTT.

V usage is TRBV5-1 and J usage is TRBJ1-1; maybe TRBD1 (5 bases). Trimming removed 0 bases at V and 7 bases at J, with 16 bases between. CDR1 is SGHRS and CDR2 is YFSETQ in the germline V gene. The CDR3 runs to 15 residues. The CDR3 DNA sequence: TGCGCCAGCAGCTTGGGGTCAGGGCGTATAGTTGAAGCTTTCTTT. Protein sequence: CASSLGSGRIVEAFF. Complete variable domain (other parts from reference TRBV5-1 and TRBJ1-1): KAGVTQTPRYLIKTRGQQVTLSCSPISGHRSVSWYQQTPGQGLQFLFEYFSETQRNKGNFPGRFSGRQFSNSRSEMNVSTLELGDSALYLCASSLGSGRIVEAFFGQGTRLTVV.

The V gene is TRBV5-1, the J gene TRBJ1-2; D is undetermined. Trimming removed 4 bases from V and 7 bases from J, with 17 bases in between. This CDR3 has 14 amino acids. Germline values: CDR1 SGHRS, CDR2 YFSETQ. The CDR3 DNA sequence: TGCGCCAGCAGCCCCGCCGGGGAGGGTAGTGGCTACACCTTC. Its protein product is CASSPAGEGSGYTF.

The V gene is TRBV27, the J gene TRBJ1-6; D is uncertain. The CDR3 runs 14 residues. Looked up from germline, CDR1 is MNHEY and CDR2 is SMNVEV (reference sequence). The V gene lost 5 bases and the J gene lost 5 bases, with 10 bases spanning the gap. The CDR3 loop is CASSGGYNNSPLHF. In nucleotides, the CDR3 is TGTGCCAGCAGTGGAGGGTACAATAATTCACCCCTCCACTTT.

The chain carries TRBV7-2 and TRBJ2-3; 7 positions match TRBD2. The CDR3 has 11 residues. Germline assignment: CDR1 SGHTA and CDR2 FQGNSA. The V gene end was trimmed by 5 bases and the J gene end by 10 bases; junction bases not matched to a gene: 3. The CDR3 loop is CASSPAGPQYF. CDR3 in DNA: TGTGCCAGCAGCCCAGCGGGACCGCAGTATTTT.

The chain joins TRBV6-1 to TRBJ1-3; weak D call: TRBD1 (5 bases). Germline CDR1 is MNHNS and CDR2 is SASEGT. The CDR3 is made up of 16 amino acids. V was cut by 4 bases and J by 4 bases, with 17 bases left in between. In nucleotides, the CDR3 is TGTGCCAGCAGTGCACCCGGGGCGGCCACGGGAAACACCATATATTTT. Encoded protein: CASSAPGAATGNTIYF.

This chain joins TRBV27 and TRBJ2-1; D perhaps matches TRBD1 (5 bases). The V and J ends lost 2 bases and 5 bases respectively, with 13 bases between them. The CDR3 runs 15 residues. CDR1 MNHEY and CDR2 SMNVEV come from the germline V gene (reference sequence). DNA of the CDR3: TGTGCCAGCAGTTTAAGCAATGGACATGACAATGAGCAGTTCTTC. Translation gives CASSLSNGHDNEQFF.

The chain is built from TRBV7-9 and TRBJ1-2, with 9 bases matching TRBD1. The CDR3 sequence is 16 residues long. The germline V gene has CDR1 SEHNR and CDR2 FQNEAQ (reference sequence). J was trimmed by 7 bases and V by 6 bases; bases with no gene match: 15. CDR3 protein: CASSLSGTGRRGGYTF. CDR3 DNA sequence: TGTGCCAGCAGTCTATCCGGGACAGGGAGAAGGGGTGGCTACACCTTC.

About this clone: Within the sample, other DNA sequences also encode this same CDR3. The CDR3 coding sequence is TGTGCCAGCAGTTTCCAGGGCGGCTATGGCTACACCTTC. As protein: CASSFQGGYGYTF. V usage is TRBV28 and J usage is TRBJ1-2, with a weak D call TRBD1 (5 bases). This CDR3 comprises 13 residues. The germline gives CDR1 MDHEN, CDR2 SYDVKM. V dropped 3 bases and J dropped 4 bases, with 9 bases sitting between them.

This chain joins TRBV6-6 and TRBJ1-2; D call uncertain. V was pared by 2 bases and J by 4 bases, with 8 bases between. The CDR3 has 13 amino acids. Germline loops: CDR1 MNHNY, CDR2 SVGAGI (reference sequence). In DNA form, the CDR3 reads TGTGCCAGCAGTTACGGGGATACCTATGGCTACACCTTC. Translating gives CASSYGDTYGYTF.

About this clone: The junction does not match germline at one end; this may be a read error. The chain links TRBV20-1 to TRBJ1-1; D gene ambiguous. The CDR3 is 10 residues long. CDR1 is DFQATT and CDR2 is SNEGSKA in the germline V gene (reference sequence). The chain's CDR3 is CSAPPEQAVF. The DNA of the CDR3 is TGCAGTGCTCCCCCGGAGCAAGCAGTCTTT.

The V and J genes are TRBV27 and TRBJ2-1; weak D call: TRBD1 (6 bases). CDR1 and CDR2 from the germline V gene are MNHEY and SMNVEV (reference sequence). V was pared by 5 bases and J by 6 bases, with 17 bases between. The CDR3 consists of 15 residues. CDR3 residues: CASSTRDMAGNEQFF. The CDR3 nucleotides read TGTGCCAGCAGTACCCGGGACATGGCGGGCAATGAGCAGTTCTTC.

This chain connects TRBV6-6 to TRBJ2-7; 8 bases match TRBD1. V lost 5 bases to trimming and J lost 2 bases; unmatched junction nucleotides: 14. CDR1 is MNHNY, CDR2 SVGAGI, per germline (reference sequence). The CDR3 length is 17 residues. The CDR3 DNA is TGTGCCAGCAGTCCCCTCAACGCAGGGGGCAGGACCTACGAGCAGTACTTC. Translated: CASSPLNAGGRTYEQYF.

The chain couples TRBV7-9 to TRBJ2-3; 13 bases are shared with TRBD2. With 3 bases clipped from V and 5 bases from J, the junction kept 2 bases outside the gene matches. The CDR3 loop spans 15 amino acids. The germline V gene encodes CDR1 SEHNR and CDR2 FQNEAQ (reference sequence). The CDR3 reads CASSFGLAGEDTQYF. In DNA form, the CDR3 reads TGTGCCAGCAGCTTCGGACTAGCGGGGGAAGATACGCAGTATTTT.

The rearrangement links TRBV15 to TRBJ1-1; D is perhaps TRBD1 (5 bases). This CDR3 has 13 amino acids. Germline V gene data show CDR1 as LNHNV and CDR2 as YYDKDF (reference sequence). The V gene lost 6 bases and the J gene lost 4 bases, with 12 bases spanning the gap. The CDR3 DNA sequence: TGTGCCACCAGTATTCAGGGTGGCACTGAAGCTTTCTTT. Translation gives CATSIQGGTEAFF.

This rearrangement joins TRBV20-1 to TRBJ2-7; 7 bases are shared with TRBD1. V gave up 3 bases and J gave up 7 bases; unmatched junction bases: 9. Germline V gene lookup returns CDR1 DFQATT and CDR2 SNEGSKA (reference sequence). The CDR3 extends over 13 amino acids. The CDR3 reads CSASLGQPREQYF. The CDR3 DNA is TGCAGTGCTAGTTTGGGACAGCCGAGAGAGCAGTACTTC.

The chain links TRBV3-1 (or the pseudogene TRBV3-2) to TRBJ1-1; D not resolved. Germline V CDR1 and CDR2: LGHDT, YNNKEL (reference sequence). The CDR3 covers 11 residues. Trimming cost V 3 bases and J 8 bases, with 7 bases left between them. CDR3 amino acids: CASSHYQEAFF. The CDR3 nucleotides are TGTGCCAGCAGCCATTATCAAGAAGCTTTCTTT.

A remark on this clone: A much larger clone sits a single nucleotide away, making a read error possible. The chain joins TRBV7-2 to TRBJ1-2; D gene uncertain. The CDR3 is 14 residues long. The germline V gene encodes CDR1 SGHTA and CDR2 FQGNSA. The CDR3 reads CASSLVGVGYDYTF. Written as DNA, the CDR3 is TGTGCCAGCAGCTTAGTTGGGGTTGGCTATGACTACACCTTC.